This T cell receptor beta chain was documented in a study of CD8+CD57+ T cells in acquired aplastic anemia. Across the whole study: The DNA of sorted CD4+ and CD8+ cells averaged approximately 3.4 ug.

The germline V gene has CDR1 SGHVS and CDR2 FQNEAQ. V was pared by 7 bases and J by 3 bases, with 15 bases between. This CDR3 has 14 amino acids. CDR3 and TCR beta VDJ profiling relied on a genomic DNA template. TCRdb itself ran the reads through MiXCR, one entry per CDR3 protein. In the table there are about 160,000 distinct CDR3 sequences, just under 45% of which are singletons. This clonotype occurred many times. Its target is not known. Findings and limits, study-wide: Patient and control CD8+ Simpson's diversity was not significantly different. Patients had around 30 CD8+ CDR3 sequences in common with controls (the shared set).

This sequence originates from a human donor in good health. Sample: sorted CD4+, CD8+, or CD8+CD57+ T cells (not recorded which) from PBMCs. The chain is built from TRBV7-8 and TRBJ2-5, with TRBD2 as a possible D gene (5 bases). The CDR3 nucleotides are TGTGCCAGCACCCGCAGATGGGAGAAAGAGACCCAGTACTTC. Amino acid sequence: CASTRRWEKETQYF.